This T cell receptor beta chain comes out of a study of cytotoxic CD8 clonotypes in ibrutinib-treated CLL (dated by TCRdb to the early 2020s). Background for the entire study: The cohort included about 15 treatment-naive and roughly 10 relapsed/refractory patients; some 18 were IGHV unmutated. Partial responses were observed in roughly 24 patients and complete responses in 2; after a median follow-up of 68 months, remission was maintained in 14 patients and progression was observed in some 12. Response samples were obtained after a median of around 11 months of treatment, with a range of roughly 6 to 40 months. An average of 255,043 productive templates and 80,000 to 95,000 productive rearrangements was obtained per sample. Longitudinal samples were available for 26 of the 86 trial participants. Cryopreserved peripheral blood mononuclear cells were collected before treatment, at response, and at either disease progression or sustained remission. All remission and progressive disease samples were collected while patients were still receiving ibrutinib.

This clone was observed a handful of times. This receptor's antigen is unknown. No much larger clone exists at a distance of one base, and base qualities are not known. Results the study describes overall, beyond this receptor: Public clonotypes were rare and either shrank or stayed stable during treatment, and the rise in clonality at ibrutinib response reflected expansion of private clonotypes. At ibrutinib response clonality went up, during sustained remission it held steady, and at progression it dropped back toward baseline. At baseline, clonality was higher than in age-matched healthy donors and showed a strong correlation with circulating CD8+ T-cell counts. Lymph node repertoires were not examined, and the timing of sampling was not matched between patients in sustained remission and those whose disease progressed.

Each clonotype received, on average, about 10x coverage in deep resolution sequencing performed on a MiSeq, where the target depth lay between 1 in 1 million and 1 in 200,000 T cells. The immunoSEQ hsTCRB Kit was used to generate TCR beta libraries. The paper's processing steps were these. ImmunoSEQ Data Assistant and ImmunoSEQ Analyzer were used for data analysis, and V, D and J genes were assigned according to IMGT definitions. Clonality, which ranges from 0 to 1, was calculated by subtracting the normalized Shannon entropy of productive rearrangement frequencies from one. Only overrepresented clonotypes making up at least 0.05% of the repertoire of each patient were included in the public clonotype analysis. Some 14 age-matched healthy donor repertoires from immuneACCESS served as clonality controls. In its TCRdb copy, this immuneACCESS table keeps in-frame sequences only and misses some clones. Where compared with another copy, unresolved V genes explain less than half of these, and the others have no known cause. V, J and clone size are those of that table, while D and trimming were read from the DNA. For this sample there are hundreds of thousands of clones; 67% appear just once. Of the sample, approximately 6% is held by the ten largest clones.

Around 1.8 micrograms of genomic DNA were extracted from cryopreserved PBMCs for TCR beta library preparation. Longitudinal blood samples from CLL patients on ibrutinib monotherapy underwent high-throughput TCR beta sequencing. Patients were enrolled in a phase 2 open-label single-center ibrutinib monotherapy trial. The sample was PBMCs, taken after 36 months of ibrutinib treatment. The sequence came from a human donor with chronic lymphocytic leukemia.

The nucleotide sequence reads TGTGCCATCAGTGAGTCGCTTCAGGGCACCTACGAGCAGTACTTC. This sequence encodes CAISESLQGTYEQYF. The chain couples TRBV10-3 to TRBJ2-7, and perhaps TRBD1 as D gene, on 5 matching bases. The CDR3 covers 15 residues, taking in both the cysteine and the phenylalanine. Here the CDR3 DNA is all that survives: 45 bases in frame from base 1. Relative to germline, V is 0 bases shorter and J is 2 bases shorter, with 11 bases between their ends. CDR1 and CDR2, per the germline V gene, are ENHRY and SYGVKD.